Here is one T cell receptor beta chain with its context. As yet, its antigen is unknown. This specimen belongs to a study of CD8+ T cells in alopecia areata. Whole-study findings and limits: Sequencing of scalp samples also captures resident alphabeta T cells of normal skin.

The authors extracted RNA and reverse transcribed it into cDNA as the sequencing template. TCRdb's table, derived via immunoSEQ multiplex PCR, lists solely in-frame clones and lacks some. The data contain approximately 150,000 clones, around 50% of them singletons. The V gene's germline CDR1 is MGHRA and CDR2 YSYEKL. V lost 1 base to trimming and J lost 13 bases, with 11 bases between them. This CDR3 is 12 amino acids long. The chain joins TRBV4-1 to TRBJ2-1; D is unclear. The sample taken for sequencing was CD4+ T cells sorted from blood. This clonotype was sampled from a human donor with alopecia areata. The CDR3 here is CASSQAVGPQFF. CDR3 in DNA: TGCGCCAGCAGCCAAGCTGTCGGGCCCCAGTTCTTC.